A selection of T cell receptor beta chains follows, all from one sample in a study of tumor-infiltrating lymphocytes in primary liver carcinoma. Via MiXCR, TCRdb re-called the multiplex PCR reads, giving one row per CDR3 protein. The table includes 300,000 to 350,000 distinct CDR3 sequences, roughly 61% detected once. The specimen sequenced was peripheral blood. The receptors shown here come from a man aged 35 to 55 with primary liver carcinoma and hepatitis B virus infection. CDR3s include the opening cysteine and the closing phenylalanine or tryptophan. The order of the fields is D gene, V gene, CDR3 length, J gene, clone size, CDR3 protein, CDR3 DNA. D genes are given only for firm matches. Size is stated for part of the rows, as once, few or many counts, or as a class when the clone is expanded.

D gene: NA
V gene: TRBV7-9
CDR3 length: 15
J gene: TRBJ2-7
clone size: few
CDR3 protein: CASSLGSGRSYEQYF
CDR3 DNA: TGTGCCAGCAGCTTAGGTTCGGGCCGTTCCTACGAGCAGTACTTC

D gene: NA
V gene: TRBV11-2
CDR3 length: 15
J gene: TRBJ2-7
clone size: NA
CDR3 protein: CARQRLSQRAYEQYF
CDR3 DNA: TGTGCCAGACAGCGGCTTTCACAGCGGGCCTACGAGCAGTACTTC

D gene: TRBD2
V gene: TRBV29-1
CDR3 length: 15
J gene: TRBJ2-2
clone size: NA
CDR3 protein: CSVSTSGTNIGELFF
CDR3 DNA: TGCAGCGTTTCGACTAGCGGAACGAACATCGGGGAGCTGTTTTTT

D gene: NA
V gene: TRBV12-3/TRBV12-4
CDR3 length: 13
J gene: TRBJ2-7
clone size: few
CDR3 protein: CASSLLGAYEQYF
CDR3 DNA: TGTGCCAGCAGTTTACTGGGGGCATACGAGCAGTATTTC

D gene: NA
V gene: TRBV19
CDR3 length: 14
J gene: TRBJ2-7
clone size: NA
CDR3 protein: CASSPRDTTYEQYF
CDR3 DNA: TGTGCCAGTAGTCCCCGGGACACCACCTACGAGCAGTACTTC

D gene: TRBD1
V gene: TRBV5-5
CDR3 length: 14
J gene: TRBJ1-2
clone size: NA
CDR3 protein: CASTTGAQSYGYTF
CDR3 DNA: TGTGCCAGCACCACAGGGGCCCAGTCCTATGGCTACACCTTC

D gene: NA
V gene: TRBV6-1
CDR3 length: 14
J gene: TRBJ2-7
clone size: NA
CDR3 protein: CASGSPGLYYEQYF
CDR3 DNA: TGTGCCAGCGGAAGTCCGGGACTCTACTACGAGCAGTACTTC

D gene: NA
V gene: TRBV11-3
CDR3 length: 15
J gene: TRBJ2-3
clone size: NA
CDR3 protein: CAGSFGTMSTDTQYF
CDR3 DNA: TGTGCCGGCAGCTTCGGTACTATGAGCACAGATACGCAGTATTTT

D gene: TRBD1
V gene: TRBV30
CDR3 length: 12
J gene: TRBJ1-6
clone size: few
CDR3 protein: CAWRGQNSPLHF
CDR3 DNA: TGTGCCTGGAGGGGACAGAATTCACCCCTCCACTTT

D gene: TRBD1
V gene: TRBV12-3/TRBV12-4
CDR3 length: 16
J gene: TRBJ2-3
clone size: NA
CDR3 protein: CASSLDRGRGIDTQYF
CDR3 DNA: TGTGCCAGCAGTTTGGACAGGGGGCGAGGCATAGATACGCAGTATTTC

D gene: TRBD1
V gene: TRBV11-2
CDR3 length: 14
J gene: TRBJ2-5
clone size: NA
CDR3 protein: CVTSLRQGSETQYF
CDR3 DNA: TGTGTCACCAGCTTACGACAGGGGTCTGAGACCCAGTACTTC

D gene: TRBD2
V gene: TRBV6-2/TRBV6-3
CDR3 length: 16
J gene: TRBJ2-2
clone size: few
CDR3 protein: CASSPRGRTNTGELFF
CDR3 DNA: TGTGCCAGCAGTCCCCGCGGGAGGACTAACACCGGGGAGCTGTTTTTT

D gene: TRBD1
V gene: TRBV11-1
CDR3 length: 15
J gene: TRBJ1-1
clone size: NA
CDR3 protein: CASSSIDRGLGEALF
CDR3 DNA: TGTGCCAGCAGCTCGATTGACAGGGGGCTCGGTGAAGCTCTCTTT

D gene: TRBD2
V gene: TRBV11-2
CDR3 length: 18
J gene: TRBJ2-2
clone size: NA
CDR3 protein: CASSFDQRREGRAGKLFF
CDR3 DNA: TGTGCCAGCAGCTTCGATCAGCGGCGGGAGGGTCGGGCTGGGAAGCTGTTTTTT

D gene: TRBD2
V gene: TRBV28
CDR3 length: 17
J gene: TRBJ2-7
clone size: NA
CDR3 protein: CASSPFGGGRARYEQYF
CDR3 DNA: TGTGCCAGCAGTCCTTTCGGAGGCGGGAGGGCCAGGTACGAGCAGTACTTC

D gene: NA
V gene: TRBV6-2/TRBV6-3
CDR3 length: 14
J gene: TRBJ2-7
clone size: many
CDR3 protein: CASSYSWGSSEQYF
CDR3 DNA: TGTGCCAGCAGTTACTCGTGGGGTAGTTCCGAGCAGTACTTC

D gene: NA
V gene: TRBV20-1
CDR3 length: 13
J gene: TRBJ1-4
clone size: few
CDR3 protein: CSARGQNNEKLFF
CDR3 DNA: TGCAGTGCTAGAGGACAGAATAATGAAAAACTGTTTTTT

D gene: TRBD2
V gene: TRBV6-1
CDR3 length: 15
J gene: TRBJ2-1
clone size: NA
CDR3 protein: CASSETSGTTNEQFF
CDR3 DNA: TGTGCCAGCAGTGAGACTAGCGGGACGACCAATGAGCAGTTCTTC

D gene: NA
V gene: TRBV29-1
CDR3 length: 14
J gene: TRBJ2-3
clone size: NA
CDR3 protein: CSVAVTGSADTQYF
CDR3 DNA: TGCAGCGTTGCGGTAACAGGGAGCGCAGATACGCAGTATTTT

D gene: NA
V gene: TRBV4-1
CDR3 length: 12
J gene: TRBJ2-5
clone size: many
CDR3 protein: CASSQGTATQYF
CDR3 DNA: TGCGCCAGCAGCCAGGGGACCGCAACCCAGTACTTC

D gene: TRBD2
V gene: TRBV6-2/TRBV6-3
CDR3 length: 14
J gene: TRBJ2-3
clone size: many
CDR3 protein: CASSFGLAGATQYF
CDR3 DNA: TGTGCCAGCAGTTTTGGACTAGCGGGAGCTACGCAGTATTTT

D gene: TRBD2
V gene: TRBV5-5
CDR3 length: 18
J gene: TRBJ2-2
clone size: once
CDR3 protein: CVSSLRRTSGTSPGELFF
CDR3 DNA: TGTGTCAGCAGCCTTAGACGCACTAGCGGGACTTCACCCGGGGAGCTGTTTTTT

D gene: TRBD2
V gene: TRBV5-6
CDR3 length: 15
J gene: TRBJ2-5
clone size: NA
CDR3 protein: CASSWGRSGRETQYF
CDR3 DNA: TGTGCCAGCAGCTGGGGGAGGAGCGGGAGGGAGACCCAGTACTTC

D gene: NA
V gene: TRBV11-1
CDR3 length: 15
J gene: TRBJ2-3
clone size: NA
CDR3 protein: CASSERGGLTDTQCF
CDR3 DNA: TGTGCCAGCAGCGAACGCGGCGGTTTGACAGATACGCAGTGTTTT

D gene: NA
V gene: TRBV11-2
CDR3 length: 16
J gene: TRBJ2-1
clone size: NA
CDR3 protein: CASSSARHRQRNEQFF
CDR3 DNA: TGTGCCAGCAGCTCCGCTCGACACCGCCAGCGTAATGAGCAGTTCTTC

D gene: NA
V gene: TRBV10-2
CDR3 length: 17
J gene: TRBJ1-6
clone size: many
CDR3 protein: CASSESRFREGGAPLHF
CDR3 DNA: TGCGCCAGCAGTGAGTCGAGATTTAGAGAGGGGGGTGCACCCCTCCACTTT

D gene: NA
V gene: TRBV6-2/TRBV6-3
CDR3 length: 12
J gene: TRBJ2-5
clone size: many
CDR3 protein: CASSTAQETQYF
CDR3 DNA: TGTGCCAGCAGCACAGCACAAGAGACCCAGTACTTC

D gene: TRBD2
V gene: TRBV28
CDR3 length: 15
J gene: TRBJ2-1
clone size: NA
CDR3 protein: CASRWTSGSYNEQFF
CDR3 DNA: TGTGCCAGCCGTTGGACTAGCGGGAGTTACAATGAGCAGTTCTTC

D gene: TRBD1
V gene: TRBV4-3
CDR3 length: 17
J gene: TRBJ2-2
clone size: many
CDR3 protein: CASSPGRGFLNTGELFF
CDR3 DNA: TGCGCCAGCAGCCCTGGCAGGGGGTTTTTGAACACCGGGGAGCTGTTTTTT

D gene: NA
V gene: TRBV10-3
CDR3 length: 12
J gene: TRBJ1-4
clone size: many
CDR3 protein: CAIMGEDEKLFF
CDR3 DNA: TGTGCCATCATGGGAGAGGATGAAAAACTGTTTTTT

D gene: NA
V gene: TRBV5-1
CDR3 length: 16
J gene: TRBJ2-1
clone size: NA
CDR3 protein: CASSLAGTGGDNEQFF
CDR3 DNA: TGCGCCAGCAGCTTGGCTGGGACTGGAGGCGACAATGAGCAGTTCTTC

D gene: NA
V gene: TRBV4-1
CDR3 length: 15
J gene: TRBJ2-2
clone size: many
CDR3 protein: CASSQAVGSTGELFF
CDR3 DNA: TGCGCCAGCAGCCAAGCGGTCGGGTCCACCGGGGAGCTGTTTTTT

D gene: TRBD2
V gene: TRBV29-1
CDR3 length: 14
J gene: TRBJ2-7
clone size: NA
CDR3 protein: CSVQTSGSSHEQYF
CDR3 DNA: TGCAGCGTGCAGACTAGCGGGAGCTCCCATGAGCAGTACTTC

D gene: NA
V gene: TRBV7-8
CDR3 length: 16
J gene: TRBJ1-2
clone size: NA
CDR3 protein: CASSSIGTPWGYGYTF
CDR3 DNA: TGTGCCAGCAGCTCTATAGGGACACCCTGGGGCTATGGCTACACCTTC

D gene: NA
V gene: TRBV5-4
CDR3 length: 13
J gene: TRBJ2-1
clone size: few
CDR3 protein: CASSSAVHDEQFF
CDR3 DNA: TGTGCCAGCAGCTCGGCCGTGCACGATGAGCAGTTCTTC

D gene: NA
V gene: TRBV11-2
CDR3 length: 15
J gene: TRBJ2-7
clone size: once
CDR3 protein: CVSSRAEDLLYERYF
CDR3 DNA: TGTGTCAGCAGCCGGGCGGAGGACCTCCTCTACGAGCGGTACTTC

D gene: NA
V gene: TRBV4-3
CDR3 length: 13
J gene: TRBJ2-2
clone size: many
CDR3 protein: CASSGTGTGELFF
CDR3 DNA: TGCGCCAGCTCCGGTACAGGCACCGGGGAGCTGTTTTTT

D gene: NA
V gene: TRBV11-2
CDR3 length: 17
J gene: TRBJ1-2
clone size: NA
CDR3 protein: CASSPRLDSLPNYGYTF
CDR3 DNA: TGCGCCAGCAGTCCCCGATTGGACAGCCTACCGAACTATGGCTACACCTTC

D gene: NA
V gene: TRBV11-2
CDR3 length: 12
J gene: TRBJ2-1
clone size: NA
CDR3 protein: CASSLASLGQFF
CDR3 DNA: TGTGCCAGCAGCTTAGCCTCCTTAGGGCAGTTCTTC

D gene: NA
V gene: TRBV11-1
CDR3 length: 15
J gene: TRBJ2-7
clone size: NA
CDR3 protein: CASTSGSSASYEQYF
CDR3 DNA: TGTGCCAGCACGTCTGGTAGTAGCGCCTCCTACGAGCAGTACTTC

D gene: NA
V gene: TRBV11-3
CDR3 length: 15
J gene: TRBJ2-1
clone size: NA
CDR3 protein: CASSRWDRDNNEQFF
CDR3 DNA: TGTGCCAGCAGCCGCTGGGATAGGGATAACAATGAGCAGTTCTTC

D gene: TRBD2
V gene: TRBV11-2
CDR3 length: 15
J gene: TRBJ2-1
clone size: NA
CDR3 protein: CVSSNNGGGWETQFF
CDR3 DNA: TGTGTCAGCAGCAACAACGGGGGGGGTTGGGAGACCCAGTTCTTC

D gene: NA
V gene: TRBV5-6
CDR3 length: 16
J gene: TRBJ2-2
clone size: few
CDR3 protein: CASSWRTVRNLGELFF
CDR3 DNA: TGTGCCAGCAGCTGGCGGACAGTTAGGAATCTCGGGGAGCTGTTTTTT

D gene: NA
V gene: TRBV5-4
CDR3 length: 12
J gene: TRBJ2-1
clone size: few
CDR3 protein: CASSLRINEQFF
CDR3 DNA: TGTGCCAGCAGCTTACGGATAAATGAGCAGTTCTTC

D gene: TRBD1
V gene: TRBV12-3/TRBV12-4
CDR3 length: 14
J gene: TRBJ1-1
clone size: many
CDR3 protein: CASSLGQSNTEAFF
CDR3 DNA: TGTGCCAGCAGTTTGGGACAGTCGAACACTGAAGCTTTCTTT

D gene: NA
V gene: TRBV10-3
CDR3 length: 13
J gene: TRBJ1-5
clone size: NA
CDR3 protein: CATSGAKGQPQHF
CDR3 DNA: TGTGCCACCTCGGGCGCTAAAGGCCAGCCCCAGCATTTT

D gene: TRBD2
V gene: TRBV5-1
CDR3 length: 16
J gene: TRBJ2-1
clone size: NA
CDR3 protein: CASSQGAGGPYNEQFF
CDR3 DNA: TGCGCCAGCAGCCAAGGGGCGGGAGGGCCGTACAATGAGCAGTTCTTC

D gene: TRBD1
V gene: TRBV5-6
CDR3 length: 18
J gene: TRBJ1-4
clone size: few
CDR3 protein: CASSLWGTGFGTTEKLFF
CDR3 DNA: TGTGCCAGCAGCTTGTGGGGGACAGGATTCGGGACCACCGAAAAACTGTTTTTT

D gene: NA
V gene: TRBV4-3
CDR3 length: 15
J gene: TRBJ2-7
clone size: once
CDR3 protein: CASSQNLGAGYEHYF
CDR3 DNA: TGCGCCAGCAGCCAAAATTTGGGGGCTGGCTACGAGCATTACTTC

D gene: NA
V gene: TRBV5-4
CDR3 length: 13
J gene: TRBJ1-1
clone size: NA
CDR3 protein: CASSRGGNTEAFF
CDR3 DNA: TGTGCCAGCAGCCGTGGGGGAAACACTGAAGCTTTCTTT

D gene: NA
V gene: TRBV5-6
CDR3 length: 16
J gene: TRBJ2-2
clone size: NA
CDR3 protein: CASSFGGVSNTGELFF
CDR3 DNA: TGTGCCAGCAGCTTCGGGGGTGTATCGAACACCGGGGAGCTGTTTTTT

D gene: NA
V gene: TRBV11-2
CDR3 length: 12
J gene: TRBJ1-2
clone size: once
CDR3 protein: CASSAEGYGYTF
CDR3 DNA: TGTGCCAGCAGCGCCGAGGGATATGGCTACACCTTC

D gene: NA
V gene: TRBV11-2
CDR3 length: 13
J gene: TRBJ2-3
clone size: NA
CDR3 protein: CASSRGTTGTQYF
CDR3 DNA: TGTGCCAGCAGCCGGGGGACCACAGGTACGCAGTATTTC

D gene: NA
V gene: TRBV11-1
CDR3 length: 15
J gene: TRBJ2-3
clone size: NA
CDR3 protein: CASRPLGFDTDMQYF
CDR3 DNA: TGTGCCAGCAGACCACTAGGCTTCGACACAGATATGCAGTATTTT